This TCR beta chain was captured by sequencing in a study of blood T cell repertoires in COVID-19. About the study: T cells, B-cell-depleted T cells, or PBMCs supplied cDNA or gDNA.

As processed by the authors: It was from reference gene primer amplification that nucleated cell counts were estimated. TCRdb keeps only in-frame clones here, not all; method: immunoSEQ multiplex PCR. That table is the source of V, J and clone size, and D and trimming were worked out from the DNA. The sample yields roughly 76,000 clones, about nine tenths seen once. There are 13 residues in the CDR3. CDR1 and CDR2 from the germline V gene are SSHAT and FNYEAQ (reference sequence). This clone has just a few counts. Mismatch with germline at one junction end may stem from a read error. The chain recombines TRBV7-7 with TRBJ2-5; possible D gene TRBD2, 5 bases. The source is a woman of 80 years or more with active or convalescent COVID-19. The specimen was peripheral blood. CDR3 sequence (DNA): TGTGCTAGCAGCTTAGGGAGAGGGGAGACCCAGTACTTC. Translation gives CASSLGRGETQYF.